What follows are 26 T cell receptor beta chains derived from one specimen sequenced in a study of T cell repertoires in cytomegalovirus infection. TCRdb recomputed calls from the reads with MiXCR, one row per CDR3 protein. The top ten hold over 15% of the sample, which has approximately 170,000 distinct CDR3 sequences, about 15% seen once. Sample: CD8+ T cells from PBMCs. These receptors came from a human donor in good health (CMV status not recorded). Some clones in this sample may be carry-over from other donors' samples.

The chain employs TRBV12-3 or TRBV12-4 and TRBJ1-5, with D possibly being TRBD1 (5 bases). The V gene lost 5 bases and the J gene lost 7 bases, with 15 bases spanning the gap. The CDR3 loop spans 14 amino acids. As DNA, the CDR3 is TGTGCCAGCAGTCCAGCGGTAGGGGACCAGCCCCAGCATTTT. This encodes CASSPAVGDQPQHF.

This clonotype came up a few times. This chain uses TRBV7-3 with TRBJ2-2; unclear D gene. Germline V gives CDR1 SGHTA, CDR2 FQGTGA. CDR3 size: 14 residues. V dropped 1 base and J dropped 6 bases, with 9 bases sitting between them. CDR3: CASSLIVGAGELFF. The CDR3 DNA reads TGTGCCAGCAGCTTAATAGTTGGGGCCGGGGAGCTGTTTTTT.

Only a few counts were recorded for this clonotype. The chain couples TRBV7-8 to TRBJ2-1; 7 nucleotides match TRBD2. V shed 3 bases, J shed 3 bases, and the junction held 5 bases outside the gene matches. Germline values: CDR1 SGHVS, CDR2 FQNEAQ. The CDR3 totals 15 residues. DNA for the CDR3: TGTGCCAGCAGCTTTGCGGGAGAATTCTACAATGAGCAGTTCTTC. It is translated as CASSFAGEFYNEQFF. The full variable domain, in which reference TRBV7-8 and TRBJ2-1 provide the parts outside the CDR3, is GAGVSQSPRYKVAKRGQDVALRCDPISGHVSLFWYQQALGQGPEFLTYFQNEAQLDKSGLPSDRFFAERPEGSVSTLKIQRTQQEDSAVYLCASSFAGEFYNEQFFGPGTRLTVL.

This clonotype was seen repeatedly, ten times or more. The V and J genes are TRBV28 and TRBJ2-6; D remains unclear. This CDR3 has 15 residues. Trimming left V 6 bases short and J 1 base short, with 10 bases between. The germline gives CDR1 MDHEN, CDR2 SYDVKM. This CDR3 reads CASSPPTSGANVLTF. The CDR3 DNA follows: TGTGCCAGCAGCCCTCCCACTTCTGGGGCCAACGTCCTGACTTTC.

This clonotype was counted a few times. The V gene is TRBV7-9, the J gene TRBJ1-2; D is uncertain. This CDR3 spans 12 amino acids. With 2 bases removed from V and 6 bases from J, the gap between germline ends came to 7 bases. CDR1 is SEHNR and CDR2 is FQNEAQ in the germline V gene (reference sequence). CDR3 nucleotides: TGTGCCAGCAGCTTAATGAGGGATGGCTACACCTTC. As protein: CASSLMRDGYTF.

The rearrangement uses TRBV28 and TRBJ2-7, with D unclear. This CDR3 contains 11 residues. The V gene lost 6 bases and the J gene lost 7 bases, with 10 bases spanning the gap. Germline CDR1 MDHEN, CDR2 SYDVKM. DNA for the CDR3: TGTGCCAGCAGAAAAGGGCGGGAGCAGTACTTC. Its protein is CASRKGREQYF.

This chain links TRBV4-2 with TRBJ1-1; tentative D call: TRBD1 (5 bases). Germline CDR1 is LGHNA and CDR2 is YNFKEQ. CDR3 size: 14 residues. V lost 4 bases and J lost 5, with 14 bases in between. The CDR3 coding sequence is TGTGCCAGCAGCCTCAGGGTCGGCATTACTGAAGCTTTCTTT. The encoded protein is CASSLRVGITEAFF.

This clonotype was found a few times. The chain couples TRBV7-2 to TRBJ1-1; the D is unclear. Trimming left V 5 bases short and J 2 bases short, with 24 bases between. CDR1 is SGHTA and CDR2 is FQGNSA in the germline V gene. The CDR3 runs to 18 residues. In nucleotides, the CDR3 is TGTGCCAGCAGCCTTCGTCGGGGTCCCCCGATGTCAAACACTGAAGCTTTCTTT. Encoded protein: CASSLRRGPPMSNTEAFF.

At least ten counts were recorded for this clonotype. The chain uses TRBV14 and TRBJ1-2, with 7 nucleotides matching TRBD1. The trim removed 1 base at V and 3 bases at J, leaving 8 bases unmatched. Germline CDR1 SGHDN, CDR2 FVKESK. The CDR3 runs to 16 residues. The CDR3 loop is CASSQAPTGIDYGYTF. In DNA, the CDR3 is TGTGCCAGCAGCCAAGCACCGACAGGGATAGACTATGGCTACACCTTC.

This clonotype was recorded a few times. The chain recombines TRBV6-5 with TRBJ1-1; D ambiguous. The length of the CDR3 is 15 residues. From germline, CDR1 is MNHEY and CDR2 SVGAGI. The germline V and J ends were trimmed by 5 bases and 0 bases, with 13 bases remaining between them. CDR3 sequence (DNA): TGTGCCAGCAGTAACGAATCCGGCATGAACACTGAAGCTTTCTTT. Encoded protein: CASSNESGMNTEAFF.

This clonotype was recorded a few times. J is TRBJ2-1 and V is TRBV29-1; D gene unclear. The CDR3 is 12 amino acids. Looked up from germline, CDR1 is SQVTM and CDR2 is ANQGSEA. With 8 bases removed from V and 6 bases from J, the gap between germline ends came to 14 bases. The CDR3 loop reads CSHPASGNEQFF. The CDR3 coding sequence is TGCAGCCACCCAGCCTCGGGCAATGAGCAGTTCTTC.

This clonotype came up a few times. The gene calls are TRBV7-2 and TRBJ1-4; TRBD1 agrees at 8 bases. Germline V gives CDR1 SGHTA, CDR2 FQGNSA. The V and J ends lost 1 base and 6 bases, in that order; junction bases with no gene match: 4. The CDR3 covers 15 residues. The CDR3 DNA reads as TGTGCCAGCAGCTTAGGGGACAGGAGATATGAAAAACTGTTTTTT. Its translation is CASSLGDRRYEKLFF.

In its sample, this clonotype was seen a few times. V is TRBV19 and J is TRBJ2-7; perhaps TRBD1 as D (7 bases). The CDR3 totals 15 residues. Germline V lookup: CDR1 LNHDA, CDR2 SQIVND (reference sequence). V dropped 1 base and J dropped 6 bases, with 16 bases sitting between them. CDR3 amino acids: CASSIAEGAYREQYF. The CDR3 DNA sequence: TGTGCCAGTAGTATAGCGGAGGGGGCTTATCGCGAGCAGTACTTC.

This clonotype was observed a few times. The rearrangement joins TRBV7-2 to TRBJ1-1; D gene uncertain. Germline V CDR1 and CDR2: SGHTA, FQGNSA. V was pared by 3 bases and J by 10 bases, with 15 bases between. The CDR3 covers 13 residues. This CDR3 reads CASSFGEGRAAFF. CDR3 in DNA: TGTGCCAGCAGCTTTGGTGAAGGGCGGGCAGCTTTCTTT.

This clonotype was observed a few times. The chain recombines TRBV6-2 or TRBV6-3 with TRBJ2-7; no clear D. Trimming cost V 5 bases and J 5 bases, with 13 bases left between them. Germline lookup yields CDR1 MNHEY and CDR2 SVGEGT. The CDR3 length is 13 residues. The CDR3 nucleotides read TGTGCCAGCAGTGCGCATCCTACGGACGAGCAGTACTTC. Translated, it gives CASSAHPTDEQYF.

A few counts support this clonotype. The chain couples TRBV2 to TRBJ2-4, with D possibly TRBD2 on 5 matching bases. Between the trimmed V and J ends, which lost 8 bases and 0 bases, there was a span of 20 bases. This CDR3 has 17 amino acids. In germline, CDR1 is SNHLY, CDR2 FYNNEI. The CDR3 here is CASGESRRERAKNIQYF. DNA for the CDR3: TGTGCCAGCGGGGAGTCCCGTCGAGAAAGAGCCAAAAACATTCAGTACTTC.

This clonotype has only a few counts. The J gene is TRBJ1-2, the V gene TRBV7-2, with TRBD1 identical over 8 bases. This CDR3 is built from 13 residues. The V and J ends lost 5 bases and 6 bases, in that order; junction bases with no gene match: 5. Germline V gives CDR1 SGHTA, CDR2 FQGNSA. The CDR3 region is CASSEHRGDGYTF. CDR3 bases: TGTGCCAGCAGCGAACACAGGGGGGATGGCTACACCTTC. The variable domain in full, completed from reference TRBV7-2 and TRBJ1-2, reads GAGVSQSPSNKVTEKGKDVELRCDPISGHTALYWYRQSLGQGLEFLIYFQGNSAPDKSGLPSDRFSAERTGGSVSTLTIQRTQQEDSAVYLCASSEHRGDGYTFGSGTRLTVV.

The CDR3 loop is CASSLETGRTPFQGETQYF. In DNA form, the CDR3 reads TGTGCCAGCAGCTTAGAGACGGGGCGGACACCATTCCAGGGAGAGACCCAGTACTTC. The chain recombines TRBV7-2 with TRBJ2-5; D tentatively reads TRBD1 or TRBD2 (5 bases each). Trimming cost V 1 base and J 4 bases, with 25 bases left between them. CDR1 and CDR2 from the germline V gene are SGHTA and FQGNSA. The CDR3 runs to 19 residues.

The rearrangement links TRBV28 to TRBJ1-1; no definite D call. Germline V gene lookup returns CDR1 MDHEN and CDR2 SYDVKM. This CDR3 is built from 12 residues. V was pared by 8 bases and J by 1 base, with 8 bases between. The CDR3 DNA reads TGTGCCAGCGCTGAACAGAACACTGAAGCTTTCTTT. Its protein is CASAEQNTEAFF.

This clonotype was found a few times. The chain uses TRBV6-2 or TRBV6-3 and TRBJ2-5; possible D gene TRBD2, 5 bases. Trimming cost V 6 bases and J 5 bases, with 16 bases left between them. The CDR3 contains 14 residues. Germline V gives CDR1 MNHEY, CDR2 SVGEGT. As DNA, the CDR3 is TGTGCCAGCAGAACCCTCAGGAGGCGGGAGACCCAGTACTTC. The encoded protein is CASRTLRRRETQYF.

In this sample, this clonotype turned up a few times. The chain joins TRBV7-2 to TRBJ1-2; D is unresolved. The CDR3 sequence is 15 residues long. CDR1 is SGHTA, CDR2 FQGNSA, per germline. The V gene lost 5 bases and the J gene lost 3 bases, with 16 bases spanning the gap. In DNA form, the CDR3 reads TGTGCCAGCAGCATGGGTGCGAGGGCCCACTATGGCTACACCTTC. Its protein product is CASSMGARAHYGYTF.

This clonotype came up a few times. The chain couples TRBV12-3 or TRBV12-4 to TRBJ2-2, with 10 bases aligning to TRBD2. The CDR3 loop spans 16 amino acids. With V trimmed by 3 bases and J by 1 base, 2 bases remained unmatched. The CDR3 sequence: CASSFLAGVNTGELFF. CDR3 sequence (DNA): TGTGCCAGCAGTTTCCTAGCGGGAGTGAACACCGGGGAGCTGTTTTTT.

The rearrangement uses TRBV6-6 and TRBJ2-3; tentative D call: TRBD2 (6 bases). The V and J ends lost 0 bases and 2 bases respectively, with 9 bases between them. The germline V gene has CDR1 MNHNY and CDR2 SVGAGI (reference sequence). This CDR3 is 15 amino acids long. CDR3: CASSYSPSVTDTQYF. The CDR3 coding sequence is TGTGCCAGCAGTTACTCTCCTAGCGTCACAGATACGCAGTATTTT.

The chain combines TRBV7-9 with TRBJ1-2, with no clear D. Trimming left V 6 bases short and J 7 bases short, with 12 bases between. This CDR3 is 12 amino acids long. The V gene's germline CDR1 is SEHNR and CDR2 FQNEAQ (reference sequence). In DNA form, the CDR3 reads TGTGCCAGCAGGGATTCTACCGCTGGCTACACCTTC. Protein: CASRDSTAGYTF.

V usage is TRBV20-1 and J usage is TRBJ1-5; D is unresolved. Deletions cut 0 bases from V and 5 bases from J, with 11 bases between. CDR1 is DFQATT, CDR2 SNEGSKA, per germline (reference sequence). The CDR3 is 14 amino acids. CDR3 in amino acids: CSARDEFADQPQHF. The CDR3, as DNA: TGCAGTGCTAGAGATGAATTCGCGGATCAGCCCCAGCATTTT.

The chain joins TRBV27 to TRBJ2-1; 7 positions agree with TRBD1. Trimming removed 2 bases from V and 8 bases from J; junction bases left unmatched: 9. This CDR3 contains 15 residues. Germline CDR1 is MNHEY and CDR2 is SMNVEV (reference sequence). The CDR3 reads CASSLKGRQGDEQFF. CDR3 in DNA: TGTGCCAGCAGTTTAAAGGGCCGACAGGGCGATGAGCAGTTCTTC.